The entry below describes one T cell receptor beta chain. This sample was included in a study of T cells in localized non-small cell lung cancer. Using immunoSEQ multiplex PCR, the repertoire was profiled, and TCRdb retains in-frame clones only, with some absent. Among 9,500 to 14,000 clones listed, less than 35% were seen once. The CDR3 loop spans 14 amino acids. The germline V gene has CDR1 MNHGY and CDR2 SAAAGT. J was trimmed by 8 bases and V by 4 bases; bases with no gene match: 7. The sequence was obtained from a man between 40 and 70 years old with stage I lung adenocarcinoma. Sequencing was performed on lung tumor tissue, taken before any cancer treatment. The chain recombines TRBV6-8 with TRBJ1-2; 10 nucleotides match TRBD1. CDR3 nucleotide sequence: TGTGCCAGCAGTTTAGGGACAGGGGTAATGGGCTACACCTTC. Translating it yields CASSLGTGVMGYTF.